This T cell receptor beta chain was sequenced for a study of T-cell reconstitution after alpha-beta-depleted transplantation in children. Study conclusions and caveats: T-cell counts and diversity at one year post-transplant came mainly from newly produced T cells. The study traced high day-60 TCRbeta diversity in some patients to surviving recipient T cells and thymic progenitors. In patients about two months after transplant, alpha-beta T cells reportedly arose from several hundred expanded graft clones.

The CDR3 contains 19 residues. CDR1 is MNHEY, CDR2 SMNVEV, per germline (reference sequence). Germline trimming cut 5 bases from V and 2 bases from J; bases unmatched to any gene: 11. A library of TCRbeta sequences, prepared with unique molecular identifiers, was generated. TCRdb reanalysed the PCR reads using MiXCR and keeps one entry per CDR3 protein. Of about 210,000 distinct CDR3 sequences listed, about a sixth are singletons. Note on this clonotype: Its antigen is still unknown.

The sample was PBMCs, mostly from graft donor cells, taken 360 days after TCRalphabeta/CD19-depleted stem cell transplant. The sequence derives from a male patient aged 2-15 years who had a stem cell transplant for acute lymphoblastic leukemia, so the T cells may come from the graft donor. The chain has TRBV27 and TRBJ2-6; 11 bases align to TRBD1. The CDR3 region is CASSITADRGLTGANVLTF. For the CDR3, the DNA is TGTGCCAGCAGTATTACCGCGGACAGGGGGCTGACTGGGGCCAACGTCCTGACTTTC. Full variable domain (remainder filled in from reference TRBV27 and TRBJ2-6): EAQVTQNPRYLITVTGKKLTVTCSQNMNHEYMSWYRQDPGLGLRQIYYSMNVEVTDKGDVPEGYKVSRKEKRNFPLILESPSPNQTSLYFCASSITADRGLTGANVLTFGAGSRLTVL.